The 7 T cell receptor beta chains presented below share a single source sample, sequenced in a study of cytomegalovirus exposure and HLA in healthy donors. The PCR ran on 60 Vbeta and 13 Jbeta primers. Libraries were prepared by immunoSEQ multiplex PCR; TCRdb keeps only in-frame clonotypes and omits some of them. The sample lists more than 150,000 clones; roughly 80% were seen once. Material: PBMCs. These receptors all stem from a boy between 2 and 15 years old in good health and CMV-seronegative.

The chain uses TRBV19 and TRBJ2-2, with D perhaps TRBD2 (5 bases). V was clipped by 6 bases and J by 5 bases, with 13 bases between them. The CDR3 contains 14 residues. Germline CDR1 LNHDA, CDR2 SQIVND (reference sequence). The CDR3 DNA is TGTGCCAGTAGGGAGCGGCGGAGGACCGGGGAGCTGTTTTTT. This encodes CASRERRRTGELFF.

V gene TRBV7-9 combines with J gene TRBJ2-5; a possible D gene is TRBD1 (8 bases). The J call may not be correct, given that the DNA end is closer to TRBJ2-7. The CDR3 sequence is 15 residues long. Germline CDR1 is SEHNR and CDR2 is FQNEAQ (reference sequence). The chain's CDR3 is CASSSGGQVSYEQYF. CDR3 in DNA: TGTGCCAGCAGCTCGGGGGGACAGGTCTCCTACGAGCAGTACTTC.

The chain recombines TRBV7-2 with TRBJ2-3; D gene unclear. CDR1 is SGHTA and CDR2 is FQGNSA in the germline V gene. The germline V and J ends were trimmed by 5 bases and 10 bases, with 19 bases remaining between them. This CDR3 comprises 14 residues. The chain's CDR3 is CASSPHKVLEPQYF. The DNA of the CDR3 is TGTGCCAGCAGCCCACATAAAGTCCTAGAACCGCAGTATTTT.

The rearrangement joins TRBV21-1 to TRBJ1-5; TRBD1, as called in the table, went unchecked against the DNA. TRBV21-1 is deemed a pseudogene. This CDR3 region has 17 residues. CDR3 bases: TGTGCCAGCAGCCCAAGTGGCTGGAGACAGGGGTTTCAGCCCCAGCATTTT. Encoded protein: CASSPSGWRQGFQPQHF.

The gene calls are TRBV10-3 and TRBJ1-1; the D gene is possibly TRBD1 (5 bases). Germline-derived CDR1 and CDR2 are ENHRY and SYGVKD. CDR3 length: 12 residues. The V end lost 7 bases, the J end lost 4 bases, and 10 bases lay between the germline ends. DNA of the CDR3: TGTGCCATCATGGCGGGGACCACTGAAGCTTTCTTT. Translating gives CAIMAGTTEAFF.

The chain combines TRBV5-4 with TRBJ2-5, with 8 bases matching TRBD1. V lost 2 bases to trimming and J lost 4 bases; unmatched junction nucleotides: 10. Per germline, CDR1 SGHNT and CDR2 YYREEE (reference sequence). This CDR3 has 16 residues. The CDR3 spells CASSLTGGQGGETQYF. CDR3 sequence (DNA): TGTGCCAGCAGCTTAACCGGTGGACAGGGCGGAGAGACCCAGTACTTC. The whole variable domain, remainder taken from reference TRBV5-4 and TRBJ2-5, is ETGVTQSPTHLIKTRGQQVTLRCSSQSGHNTVSWYQQALGQGPQFIFQYYREEENGRGNFPPRFSGLQFPNYSSELNVNALELDDSALYLCASSLTGGQGGETQYFGPGTRLLVL.

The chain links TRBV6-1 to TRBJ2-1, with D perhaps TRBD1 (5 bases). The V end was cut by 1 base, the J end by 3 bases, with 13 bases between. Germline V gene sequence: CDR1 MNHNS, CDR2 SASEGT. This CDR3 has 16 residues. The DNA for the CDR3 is TGTGCCAGCAGTGAAGGTCAACAGGCCTACTACAATGAGCAGTTCTTC. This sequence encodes CASSEGQQAYYNEQFF.